A selection of T cell receptor beta chains follows, all from one sample in a study of response to subunit inactivated influenza vaccine. MiXCR, run by TCRdb on the RT-PCR reads, gives a single entry per CDR3 protein. The sample has about 800,000 distinct CDR3 sequences; around 21% are singletons. This sample comprised PBMCs from blood, obtained 5 days after vaccination. Source of these receptors: a man aged 50-59 years who received an inactivated influenza vaccine. Each CDR3 is given with its conserved first and last residue.

v_gene	j_gene	CDR3aa
TRBV12-3/TRBV12-4	TRBJ1-2	CASSLTGFSGYTF
TRBV7-8	TRBJ1-1	CASSSGQTNTEAFF
TRBV7-3	TRBJ2-3	CATKTGDLTDTQYF
TRBV11-1	TRBJ2-7	CASSLAGAGAYEQYF
TRBV3-1	TRBJ2-2	CASSQRRPGELFF
TRBV5-5	TRBJ2-1	CASSSYRRTYNEQFF
TRBV7-2	TRBJ1-4	CASSLALFAAKEEKLFF
TRBV4-1	TRBJ1-4	CASSQGSGDEKLFF
TRBV5-1	TRBJ2-7	CASSFYVADGAYEQYF
TRBV12-3/TRBV12-4	TRBJ1-1	CASSFTGGGNTEAFF
TRBV20-1	TRBJ2-3	CSAGGTSVADTQYF